This T cell receptor (beta chain) comes out of a study of T cells in Graves' hyperthyroidism and ophthalmopathy. Broader study findings: Ophthalmopathy got predicted by the model a median around 6.8 months before its onset. By a 13 V-J model, ophthalmopathy was set apart from stable hyperthyroidism.

This CDR3 has 16 amino acids. The germline gives CDR1 SGHAT, CDR2 FQNNGV. Unmatched junction bases numbered 7, after V lost 5 bases and J lost 5 bases. Exclusions: uncontrolled infection, other autoimmune disease, pregnancy, lactation. Diagnosis relied on clinical symptoms, serum thyroxine and TRAb, thyroid ultrasound and orbital computed tomography. RNA transcripts served as the template for amplifying TCR beta CDR3 regions. A set of HTBI primers served as the primers for a first-round RT-PCR of the TCR CDR3. Via MiXCR, TCRdb re-called the multiplex PCR reads, giving one row per CDR3 protein. The repertoire holds about 550,000 distinct CDR3 sequences, with under 25% as singletons. This clonotype has at least ten counts. Antigen unknown.

The sample consisted of blood. The rearrangement links TRBV11-2 to TRBJ2-5; 14 bases fit TRBD2. The receptor comes from a man aged 18 to 35 with Graves' hyperthyroidism. The CDR3 reads CASSRLAGGRSETQYF. Written as DNA, the CDR3 is TGTGCCAGCAGCAGACTAGCGGGGGGGAGGTCGGAGACCCAGTACTTC. The complete variable domain, with remaining parts taken from reference TRBV11-2 and TRBJ2-5, reads EAGVAQSPRYKIIEKRQSVAFWCNPISGHATLYWYQQILGQGPKLLIQFQNNGVVDDSQLPKDRFSAERLKGVDSTLKIQPAKLEDSAVYLCASSRLAGGRSETQYFGPGTRLLVL.